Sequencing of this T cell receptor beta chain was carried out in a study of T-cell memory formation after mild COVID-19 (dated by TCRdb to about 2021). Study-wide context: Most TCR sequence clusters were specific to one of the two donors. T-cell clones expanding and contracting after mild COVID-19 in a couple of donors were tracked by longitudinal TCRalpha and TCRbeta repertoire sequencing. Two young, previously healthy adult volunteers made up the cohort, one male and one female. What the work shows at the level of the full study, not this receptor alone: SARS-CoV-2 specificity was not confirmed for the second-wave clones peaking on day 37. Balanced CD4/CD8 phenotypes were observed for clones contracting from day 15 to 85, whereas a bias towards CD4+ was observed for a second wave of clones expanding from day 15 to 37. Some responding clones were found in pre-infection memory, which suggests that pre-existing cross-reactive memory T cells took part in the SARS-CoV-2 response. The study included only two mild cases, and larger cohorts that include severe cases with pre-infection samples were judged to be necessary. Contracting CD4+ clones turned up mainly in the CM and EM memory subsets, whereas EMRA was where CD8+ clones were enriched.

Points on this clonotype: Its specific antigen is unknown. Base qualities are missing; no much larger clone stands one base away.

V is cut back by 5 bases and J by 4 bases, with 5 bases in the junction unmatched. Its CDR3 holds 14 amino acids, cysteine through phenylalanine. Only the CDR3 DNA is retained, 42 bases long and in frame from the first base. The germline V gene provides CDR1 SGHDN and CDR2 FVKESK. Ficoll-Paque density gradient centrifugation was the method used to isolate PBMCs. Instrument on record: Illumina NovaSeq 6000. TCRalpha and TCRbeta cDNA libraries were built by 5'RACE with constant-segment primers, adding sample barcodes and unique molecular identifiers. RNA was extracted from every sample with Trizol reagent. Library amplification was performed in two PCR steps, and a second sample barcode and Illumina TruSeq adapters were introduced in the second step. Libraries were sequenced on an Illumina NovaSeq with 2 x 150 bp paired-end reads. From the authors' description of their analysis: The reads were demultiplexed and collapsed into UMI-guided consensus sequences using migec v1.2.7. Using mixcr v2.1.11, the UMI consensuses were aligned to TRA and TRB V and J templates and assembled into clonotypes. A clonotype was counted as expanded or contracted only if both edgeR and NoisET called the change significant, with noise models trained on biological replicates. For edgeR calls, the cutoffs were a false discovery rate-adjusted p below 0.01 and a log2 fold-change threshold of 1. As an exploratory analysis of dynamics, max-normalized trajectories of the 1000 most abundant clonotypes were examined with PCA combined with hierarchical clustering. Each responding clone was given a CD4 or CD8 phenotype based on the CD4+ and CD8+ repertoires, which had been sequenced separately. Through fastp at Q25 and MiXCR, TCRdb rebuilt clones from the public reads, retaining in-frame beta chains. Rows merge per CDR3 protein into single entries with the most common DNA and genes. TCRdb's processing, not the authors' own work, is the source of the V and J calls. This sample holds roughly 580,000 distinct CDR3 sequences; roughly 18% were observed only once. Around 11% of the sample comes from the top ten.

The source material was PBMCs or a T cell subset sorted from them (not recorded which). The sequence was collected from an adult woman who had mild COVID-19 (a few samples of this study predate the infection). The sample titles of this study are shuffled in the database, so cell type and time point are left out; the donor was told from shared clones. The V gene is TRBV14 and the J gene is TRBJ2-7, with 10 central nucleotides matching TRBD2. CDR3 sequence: CASSSRTSGYEQYF. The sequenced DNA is TGTGCCAGCAGCTCACGGACTAGCGGATACGAGCAGTACTTC.